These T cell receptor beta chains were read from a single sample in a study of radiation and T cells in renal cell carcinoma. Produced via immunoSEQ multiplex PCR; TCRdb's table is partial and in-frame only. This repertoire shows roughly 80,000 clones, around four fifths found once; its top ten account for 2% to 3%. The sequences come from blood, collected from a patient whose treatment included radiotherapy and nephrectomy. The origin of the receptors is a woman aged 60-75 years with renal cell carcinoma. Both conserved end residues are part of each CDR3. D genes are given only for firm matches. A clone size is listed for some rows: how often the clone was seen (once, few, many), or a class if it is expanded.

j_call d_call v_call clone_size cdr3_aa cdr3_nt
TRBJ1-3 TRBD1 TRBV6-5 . CASSQDRISGNTIYF TGTGCCAGCAGTCAGGACAGGATCTCTGGAAACACCATATATTTT
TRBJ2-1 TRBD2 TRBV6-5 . CASRGGLAGVNEQFF TGTGCCAGCAGGGGCGGACTAGCGGGAGTCAATGAGCAGTTCTTC
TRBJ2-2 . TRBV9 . CASSAANTGELFF TGTGCCAGCAGCGCAGCGAACACCGGGGAGCTGTTTTTT
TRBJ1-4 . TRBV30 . CAFQGVTWENEKLFF TGTGCCTTTCAAGGGGTAACTTGGGAGAATGAAAAACTGTTTTTT
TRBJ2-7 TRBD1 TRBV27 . CASRRDRTDSYEQYF TGTGCCAGCAGGAGGGACAGGACCGACTCCTACGAGCAGTACTTC
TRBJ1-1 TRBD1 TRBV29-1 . CSSYRQGSTEAFF TGCAGCTCCTATCGACAGGGAAGCACTGAAGCTTTCTTT
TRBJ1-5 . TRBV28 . CASSLGGSYSNQPQHF TGTGCCAGCAGTTTAGGGGGGTCCTATAGCAATCAGCCCCAGCATTTT
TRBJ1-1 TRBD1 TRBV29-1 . CSAWDRGHPNTEAFF TGCAGCGCTTGGGACAGGGGACACCCGAACACTGAAGCTTTCTTT
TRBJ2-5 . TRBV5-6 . CASSLGLGGTQYF TGTGCCAGCAGCTTAGGGCTAGGGGGGACCCAGTACTTC
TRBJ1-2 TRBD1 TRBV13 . CASSFQTGLNYGYTF TGTGCCAGCAGCTTCCAGACAGGGCTTAACTATGGCTACACCTTC
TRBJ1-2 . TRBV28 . CASSFGRLNYGYTF TGTGCCAGCAGTTTTGGGCGGCTGAACTATGGCTACACCTTC
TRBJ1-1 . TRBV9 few CASSVSPLQGTATEAFF TGTGCCAGCAGCGTCAGCCCCCTTCAGGGGACGGCCACTGAAGCTTTCTTT
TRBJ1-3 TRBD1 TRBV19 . CATAQGSSSGNTIYF TGTGCCACCGCACAGGGGTCTAGCTCTGGAAACACCATATATTTT
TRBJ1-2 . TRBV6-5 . CASSELDITYGYTF TGTGCCAGCAGTGAACTCGACATTACCTATGGCTACACCTTC
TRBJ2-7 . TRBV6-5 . CASSQNYEQYF TGTGCCAGCAGTCAAAACTACGAGCAGTACTTC
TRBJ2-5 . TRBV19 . CASSNSNSHQETQYF TGTGCCAGTAGTAATAGCAATAGCCACCAAGAGACCCAGTACTTC
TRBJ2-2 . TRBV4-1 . CASSLQGELFF TGCGCCAGCAGTCTCCAGGGGGAGCTGTTTTTT
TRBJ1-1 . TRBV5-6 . CASSLGVDTEAFF TGTGCCAGCAGCTTAGGCGTCGACACTGAAGCTTTCTTT